The rows below give T cell receptor beta chains drawn from one sample of a study of shared clonotypes between healthy human individuals. Data came from immunoSEQ multiplex PCR; TCRdb stores just in-frame clones and leaves some out. The table records over 2 million clones, about 95% of them present only once. Sample: naive CD8+ T cells sorted from blood. The receptors were gathered from a man younger than 30 in good health. Each CDR3 is given with its conserved first and last residue. Each record gives: clone size, J gene, V gene, D gene, CDR3 DNA, CDR3 protein. D genes are given only for firm matches. The size of a clone is reported for some rows only, either as once, few or many, or as a class for expanded clones.

clone size: NA; J gene: TRBJ1-2; V gene: TRBV15; D gene: NA; CDR3 DNA: TGTGCCACCAGCAGAGATATGCTCTGGGTGGGACGCTTGGGCTACACCTTC; CDR3 protein: CATSRDMLWVGRLGYTF
clone size: few; J gene: TRBJ2-7; V gene: TRBV18; D gene: TRBD2; CDR3 DNA: TGTGCCAGCTCCCCGACTAGCCGCCTCTACGAGCAGTACTTC; CDR3 protein: CASSPTSRLYEQYF
clone size: once; J gene: TRBJ2-1; V gene: TRBV6-1; D gene: NA; CDR3 DNA: TGTGCCAGCAGTGAAGCAACTCTTGAGTCCTACAATGAGCAGTTCTTC; CDR3 protein: CASSEATLESYNEQFF
clone size: NA; J gene: TRBJ2-2; V gene: TRBV9; D gene: NA; CDR3 DNA: TGTGCCAGCAGCGTATGGCCAGATAACACCGGGGAGCTGTTTTTT; CDR3 protein: CASSVWPDNTGELFF
clone size: NA; J gene: TRBJ2-7; V gene: TRBV10-1; D gene: NA; CDR3 DNA: TGCGCGCCCTGGACGCAGCACTACGAGCAGTACTTC; CDR3 protein: CAPWTQHYEQYF
clone size: once; J gene: TRBJ2-1; V gene: TRBV27; D gene: NA; CDR3 DNA: TGTGCCAGCAGTTTATCCAAATACAATGAGCAGTTCTTC; CDR3 protein: CASSLSKYNEQFF
clone size: NA; J gene: TRBJ2-7; V gene: TRBV30; D gene: NA; CDR3 DNA: TGTGCCTGGTTTCCAGGACCTTCCTACGAGCAGTACTTC; CDR3 protein: CAWFPGPSYEQYF
clone size: NA; J gene: TRBJ1-1; V gene: TRBV5-6; D gene: TRBD1; CDR3 DNA: TGTGCCAGCAGCCCAAATGACAGGGACACTGAAGCTTTCTTT; CDR3 protein: CASSPNDRDTEAFF
clone size: few; J gene: TRBJ1-3; V gene: TRBV28; D gene: TRBD1; CDR3 DNA: TGTGCCAGCAGTACCTGGACAGGGGGCGCCCCTGGAAACACCATATATTTT; CDR3 protein: CASSTWTGGAPGNTIYF
clone size: NA; J gene: TRBJ2-7; V gene: TRBV6-6; D gene: NA; CDR3 DNA: TGTGCCAGCACTGCGGGGTTAATCTACGAGCAGTACTTC; CDR3 protein: CASTAGLIYEQYF
clone size: NA; J gene: TRBJ2-5; V gene: TRBV30; D gene: TRBD2; CDR3 DNA: TGTGCCTGGAGCCTCCCGGGACTAGCGTTTCAAGAGACCCAGTACTTC; CDR3 protein: CAWSLPGLAFQETQYF
clone size: NA; J gene: TRBJ2-3; V gene: TRBV9; D gene: TRBD2; CDR3 DNA: TGTGCCAGCAGCGTAGTAGTAGCGGGGGACGGGGTAGATACGCAGTATTTT; CDR3 protein: CASSVVVAGDGVDTQYF
clone size: NA; J gene: TRBJ1-2; V gene: TRBV5-5; D gene: NA; CDR3 DNA: TGTGCCAGCAGCTTGAAACAGGGAAACTATGGCTACACCTTC; CDR3 protein: CASSLKQGNYGYTF
clone size: NA; J gene: TRBJ1-1; V gene: TRBV7-9; D gene: TRBD1; CDR3 DNA: TGTGCCAGCAGCTTAGTTAGGGCAGGGGGCAACACTGAAGCTTTCTTT; CDR3 protein: CASSLVRAGGNTEAFF
clone size: NA; J gene: TRBJ2-5; V gene: TRBV27; D gene: NA; CDR3 DNA: TGTGCCAGCAAGGGAGAGACCCAGTACTTC; CDR3 protein: CASKGETQYF
clone size: NA; J gene: TRBJ2-7; V gene: TRBV11-1; D gene: NA; CDR3 DNA: TGTGCCAGCAGCATTAGCTGGTCTACGTACGAGCAGTACTTC; CDR3 protein: CASSISWSTYEQYF
clone size: NA; J gene: TRBJ2-1; V gene: TRBV14; D gene: TRBD2; CDR3 DNA: TGTGCCAGCAGCCAAATACTAGCGGGGGACTACAATGAGCAGTTCTTC; CDR3 protein: CASSQILAGDYNEQFF
clone size: NA; J gene: TRBJ2-5; V gene: TRBV15; D gene: NA; CDR3 DNA: TGTGCCACCGTGGGGTTTGGCGAGACCCAGTACTTC; CDR3 protein: CATVGFGETQYF
clone size: NA; J gene: TRBJ2-7; V gene: TRBV6-5; D gene: NA; CDR3 DNA: TGTGCCAGCAGTTACAATTGGGGCCACGAGCAGTACTTC; CDR3 protein: CASSYNWGHEQYF
clone size: NA; J gene: TRBJ2-1; V gene: TRBV5-6; D gene: NA; CDR3 DNA: TGTGCCAGCACTACAAAGTGGTCAGGGGAGGTATTCGATGAGCAGTTCTTC; CDR3 protein: CASTTKWSGEVFDEQFF
clone size: NA; J gene: TRBJ1-3; V gene: TRBV5-1; D gene: NA; CDR3 DNA: TGCGCCAGCAGCTCCGGGGGAAACACCATATATTTT; CDR3 protein: CASSSGGNTIYF
clone size: NA; J gene: TRBJ2-1; V gene: TRBV4-1; D gene: NA; CDR3 DNA: TGCGCCAGCAGCCCGGCCCTACGATATACTGAGCAGTTCTTC; CDR3 protein: CASSPALRYTEQFF
clone size: NA; J gene: TRBJ1-2; V gene: TRBV9; D gene: NA; CDR3 DNA: TGTGCCAGCAGCGTGGAGGGGGGAACTAACTATGGCTACACCTTC; CDR3 protein: CASSVEGGTNYGYTF
clone size: NA; J gene: TRBJ2-7; V gene: TRBV4-3; D gene: NA; CDR3 DNA: TGCGCCAGCAGCCAAGAGGAAACCTACGAGCAGTACTTC; CDR3 protein: CASSQEETYEQYF
clone size: NA; J gene: TRBJ2-3; V gene: TRBV7-8; D gene: TRBD2; CDR3 DNA: TGTGCCAGCAGCTTAGTACTAGCGGGGGGCAGCTCCGCTTTAGATACGCAGTATTTT; CDR3 protein: CASSLVLAGGSSALDTQYF
clone size: NA; J gene: TRBJ2-7; V gene: TRBV7-2; D gene: NA; CDR3 DNA: TGTGCCAGCAGCTTGGGCTCCTTCGCCTACGAGCAGTACTTC; CDR3 protein: CASSLGSFAYEQYF
clone size: NA; J gene: TRBJ1-5; V gene: TRBV28; D gene: TRBD1; CDR3 DNA: TGTGCCAGCAGCCCGGTGGCAGGGGGTACTTATCAGCCCCAGCATTTT; CDR3 protein: CASSPVAGGTYQPQHF
clone size: few; J gene: TRBJ2-5; V gene: TRBV9; D gene: NA; CDR3 DNA: TGTGCCAGCAGCGCCGGGGGCGGCGACCAAGAGACCCAGTACTTC; CDR3 protein: CASSAGGGDQETQYF
clone size: NA; J gene: TRBJ2-3; V gene: TRBV30; D gene: NA; CDR3 DNA: TGTGCCTGGAGTGCAGGGATGAGCACAGATACGCAGTATTTT; CDR3 protein: CAWSAGMSTDTQYF
clone size: NA; J gene: TRBJ2-7; V gene: TRBV28; D gene: TRBD1; CDR3 DNA: TGTGCCAGCAGTTTTTACCGGGACAGGGGGCGCCTCGAGCAGTACTTC; CDR3 protein: CASSFYRDRGRLEQYF
clone size: NA; J gene: TRBJ2-3; V gene: TRBV5-6; D gene: NA; CDR3 DNA: TGTGCCAGCAGCTCAGGACTGAGCACAGATACGCAGTATTTT; CDR3 protein: CASSSGLSTDTQYF
clone size: NA; J gene: TRBJ2-1; V gene: TRBV27; D gene: NA; CDR3 DNA: TGTGCCAGCAGTTTATGGAGGCCCTACAATGAGCAGTTCTTC; CDR3 protein: CASSLWRPYNEQFF
clone size: NA; J gene: TRBJ2-7; V gene: TRBV11-2; D gene: NA; CDR3 DNA: TGTGCCAGCAGGACAGCCGGAACTGCTAAATACGAGCAGTACTTC; CDR3 protein: CASRTAGTAKYEQYF
clone size: NA; J gene: TRBJ2-1; V gene: TRBV5-4; D gene: NA; CDR3 DNA: TGTGCCAGCCGGGATGGGAGCTCCTACAATGAGCAGTTCTTC; CDR3 protein: CASRDGSSYNEQFF
clone size: NA; J gene: TRBJ1-2; V gene: TRBV27; D gene: NA; CDR3 DNA: TGTGCCAGCAGTGTAGGGCAGGGTAGCTATGGCTACACCTTC; CDR3 protein: CASSVGQGSYGYTF
clone size: NA; J gene: TRBJ1-6; V gene: TRBV9; D gene: NA; CDR3 DNA: TGTGCCAGCAGCGTATCGGGACAAGATAATTCACCCCTCCACTTT; CDR3 protein: CASSVSGQDNSPLHF
clone size: NA; J gene: TRBJ2-7; V gene: TRBV7-9; D gene: TRBD1; CDR3 DNA: TGTGCCAGCAGCTTAGTTGGACAGGGCGCCCCCTACGAGCAGTACTTC; CDR3 protein: CASSLVGQGAPYEQYF
clone size: NA; J gene: TRBJ2-2; V gene: TRBV7-9; D gene: NA; CDR3 DNA: TGTGCCAGCAGCTTAATAGGGGTCGGGGAGCTGTTTTTT; CDR3 protein: CASSLIGVGELFF
clone size: NA; J gene: TRBJ2-5; V gene: TRBV2; D gene: NA; CDR3 DNA: TGTGCCAGCAGTGGTTGGAGCGGGTTGGAAGAGACCCAGTACTTC; CDR3 protein: CASSGWSGLEETQYF
clone size: NA; J gene: TRBJ2-7; V gene: TRBV5-1; D gene: NA; CDR3 DNA: TGCGCCAGCAGCTTGACCCCTTCCTACGAGCAGTACTTC; CDR3 protein: CASSLTPSYEQYF
clone size: NA; J gene: TRBJ2-2; V gene: TRBV9; D gene: NA; CDR3 DNA: TGTGCCAGCAGCGTAGATGGCGACAACACCGGGGAGCTGTTTTTT; CDR3 protein: CASSVDGDNTGELFF
clone size: NA; J gene: TRBJ2-1; V gene: TRBV11-2; D gene: NA; CDR3 DNA: TGTGCCAGCAGCTTAGCTTTCTACAATGAGCAGTTCTTC; CDR3 protein: CASSLAFYNEQFF
clone size: NA; J gene: TRBJ1-5; V gene: TRBV28; D gene: NA; CDR3 DNA: TGTGCCAGCAGCAGGGATGCGGGGGGTCCCCAGCATTTT; CDR3 protein: CASSRDAGGPQHF
clone size: NA; J gene: TRBJ2-7; V gene: TRBV5-1; D gene: NA; CDR3 DNA: TGCGCCAGCAGCTTGGATCGAGACCTCTACGAGCAGTACTTC; CDR3 protein: CASSLDRDLYEQYF
clone size: NA; J gene: TRBJ2-7; V gene: TRBV5-1; D gene: TRBD1; CDR3 DNA: TGCGCCAGCAGCTCCCAGGGGGCCGTCGAGCAGTACTTC; CDR3 protein: CASSSQGAVEQYF